Shown below are 25 T cell receptor beta chains from a single sample sequenced in a study of blood T cell dynamics during melanoma immunotherapy. Described time point: pre-treatment baseline. Here immunoSEQ multiplex PCR was the method, and the copy in TCRdb shows in-frame clones only, minus some. The table lists some 10,000 clones, about 86% of them singletons. The input for sequencing was blood, taken from a patient treated with checkpoint blockade. The origin of the receptors is a human donor with melanoma.

V usage is TRBV5-5 and J usage is TRBJ2-5; D unclear. The germline V and J ends were trimmed by 6 bases and 5 bases, with 14 bases remaining between them. This CDR3 spans 13 amino acids. Per germline, CDR1 SGHKS and CDR2 YYEKEE (reference sequence). The CDR3 DNA reads TGTGCCAGCACGGAACGGACCGGGGAGACCCAGTACTTC. Protein sequence: CASTERTGETQYF. Variable domain in full (rest from reference TRBV5-5 and TRBJ2-5): DAGVTQSPTHLIKTRGQQVTLRCSPISGHKSVSWYQQVLGQGPQFIFQYYEKEERGRGNFPDRFSARQFPNYSSELNVNALLLGDSALYLCASTERTGETQYFGPGTRLLVL.

CDR3 bases: TGTGCCAGCAGCCAAGGATTCTCTGGAAACACCATATATTTT. This sequence encodes CASSQGFSGNTIYF. The rearrangement uses TRBV6-5 and TRBJ1-3; no clear D. The CDR3 runs to 14 residues. Per the germline V gene, CDR1 is MNHEY and CDR2 is SVGAGI. V was trimmed by 6 bases and J by 0 bases, leaving 9 bases between them.

J is TRBJ2-2 and V is TRBV27, with 8 bases matching TRBD1. After removal of 1 base from V and 8 bases from J, the junction contained 6 bases not matched to a gene. Germline-derived CDR1 and CDR2 are MNHEY and SMNVEV (reference sequence). CDR3 length: 15 residues. In DNA, the CDR3 is TGTGCCAGCAGTTTATGGGGACAGGATTGGGGGGAGCTGTTTTTT. It codes for CASSLWGQDWGELFF.

This clone was seen more than once but under ten times. The chain combines TRBV2 with TRBJ1-1; D is unresolved. Germline loops: CDR1 SNHLY, CDR2 FYNNEI. V gave up 8 bases and J gave up 1 base, with 8 bases separating them. The CDR3 is made up of 12 amino acids. CDR3 loop: CASGTGNTEAFF. The CDR3 nucleotides are TGTGCCAGCGGTACGGGGAACACTGAAGCTTTCTTT.

This chain connects TRBV10-3 to TRBJ2-7; TRBD2 matches at 9 bases. The V and J ends lost 0 bases and 5 bases, in that order; junction bases with no gene match: 5. In germline, CDR1 is ENHRY, CDR2 SYGVKD. The CDR3 sequence is 15 residues long. CDR3 protein: CAISESGREGDEQYF. DNA for the CDR3: TGTGCCATCAGTGAGTCGGGGCGGGAGGGGGACGAGCAGTACTTC.

The chain's CDR3 is CASSPRPITAGEQFF. The CDR3 DNA reads as TGTGCCAGCAGCCCCCGGCCCATAACCGCGGGGGAGCAGTTCTTC. The V call is TRBV27, the J call TRBJ2-1, with a tentative D call TRBD2 (6 bases). Germline V gene data show CDR1 as MNHEY and CDR2 as SMNVEV (reference sequence). Trimming pared 6 bases from V and 10 bases from J, leaving 22 bases between. The CDR3 runs to 15 residues.

This clone has a handful of counts. This sample also contains other DNA sequences that code for the same CDR3. V usage is TRBV4-1 and J usage is TRBJ2-7; D is perhaps TRBD1 (5 bases). The germline V gene encodes CDR1 MGHRA and CDR2 YSYEKL. CDR3 length: 13 amino acids. V shed 0 bases and J shed 3 bases, with 6 bases lying between them. The CDR3 region has the DNA TGCGCCAGCAGCCAAGATCAGGGCTACGAGCAGTACTTC. Its protein product is CASSQDQGYEQYF.

The V call is TRBV18, the J call TRBJ2-7, with 7 bases identical to TRBD1. This CDR3 is 15 amino acids long. Germline CDR1 KGHSH, CDR2 LQKENI. V shed 4 bases and J 3 bases; nucleotides not matched to a gene: 9. DNA of the CDR3: TGTGCCAGCTCACACCGGGACAGTCTATTCTACGAGCAGTACTTC. Translated: CASSHRDSLFYEQYF.

V and J are TRBV28 and TRBJ1-2, with a possible D match to TRBD1 (6 bases). The V end lost 2 bases, the J end lost 1 base, and 8 bases lay between the germline ends. The CDR3 has 14 residues. Germline V lookup: CDR1 MDHEN, CDR2 SYDVKM. Here the CDR3 reads CASSLGGFNYGYTF. The CDR3 nucleotides read TGTGCCAGCAGTTTAGGGGGCTTTAACTATGGCTACACCTTC.

The chain couples TRBV27 to TRBJ1-5; D might be TRBD1 (6 bases). CDR1 and CDR2 from the germline V gene are MNHEY and SMNVEV (reference sequence). The CDR3 covers 15 residues. Deletions cut 3 bases from V and 2 bases from J, with 11 bases between. As DNA, the CDR3 is TGTGCCAGCAGTTTGAACAGGGAAGGCAATCAGCCCCAGCATTTT. Protein sequence: CASSLNREGNQPQHF.

The rearrangement links TRBV7-8 to TRBJ2-1, with a possible D match to TRBD1 (6 bases). This CDR3 comprises 13 residues. V gave up 3 bases and J gave up 10 bases, with 13 bases separating them. CDR1 is SGHVS, CDR2 FQNEAQ, per germline. The CDR3 DNA is TGTGCCAGCAGCTTTGGTGCCGACAGGGAGCAGTTCTTC. Protein sequence: CASSFGADREQFF. Drawing the rest from reference TRBV7-8 and TRBJ2-1, the complete variable domain is GAGVSQSPRYKVAKRGQDVALRCDPISGHVSLFWYQQALGQGPEFLTYFQNEAQLDKSGLPSDRFFAERPEGSVSTLKIQRTQQEDSAVYLCASSFGADREQFFGPGTRLTVL.

The chain carries TRBV7-6 and TRBJ2-7; D is possibly TRBD2 (6 bases). Germline V gene sequence: CDR1 SGHVS, CDR2 FNYEAQ. The CDR3 covers 14 residues. Trimming took 5 bases from V and 2 from J, leaving 13 bases between them. The CDR3 is CASSGWEVPYEQYF. The CDR3 DNA is TGTGCCAGCAGCGGGTGGGAGGTCCCCTACGAGCAGTACTTC.

The chain employs TRBV9 and TRBJ2-1; 13 positions match TRBD2. This CDR3 is built from 15 residues. Trimming cost V 4 bases and J 6 bases; bases outside gene matches: 4. The germline V gene encodes CDR1 SGDLS and CDR2 YYNGEE. CDR3 protein: CASSPRLAGGNEQFF. The CDR3 DNA is TGTGCCAGCAGCCCCCGACTAGCGGGAGGCAATGAGCAGTTCTTC.

The rearrangement links TRBV7-2 to TRBJ2-7; 7 bases are a match to TRBD1. V trimming: 1 base; J trimming: 6 bases; junction bases outside the gene matches: 6. From germline, CDR1 is SGHTA and CDR2 FQGNSA. The CDR3 has 14 amino acids. CDR3 DNA sequence: TGTGCCAGCAGCTTAGGACAGGGAGTGGGCGAGCAGTACTTC. Protein sequence: CASSLGQGVGEQYF.

The chain joins TRBV4-2 to TRBJ2-1; 10 bases are shared with TRBD2. The CDR3 totals 17 residues. The V gene's germline CDR1 is LGHNA and CDR2 YNFKEQ. With V trimmed by 1 base and J by 5 bases, 8 bases remained unmatched. CDR3: CASSQAPPSGRNNEQFF. The CDR3 DNA sequence: TGTGCCAGCAGCCAAGCTCCCCCTAGCGGGAGAAACAATGAGCAGTTCTTC.

V and J are TRBV19 and TRBJ2-5; 7 nucleotides match TRBD1. J lost 2 bases, V lost 1 base, and 1 base had no gene match. The CDR3 covers 14 residues. The germline V gene encodes CDR1 LNHDA and CDR2 SQIVND (reference sequence). As DNA, the CDR3 is TGTGCCAGTAGTATAGTCAGGGGGCAAGAGACCCAGTACTTC. Protein sequence: CASSIVRGQETQYF.

The rearrangement links TRBV5-6 to TRBJ1-5, with 7 positions matching TRBD1. This CDR3 has 17 residues. Germline values: CDR1 SGHDT, CDR2 YYEEEE. Unmatched junction bases numbered 18, after V lost 4 bases and J lost 8 bases. In DNA, the CDR3 is TGTGCCAGCAGCCCCTCACAGGGGAGAGGGAGTAGAGAGCCCCAGCATTTT. Encoded protein: CASSPSQGRGSREPQHF.

In this sample, this clone turned up once. The gene calls are TRBV2 and TRBJ2-7; either TRBD1 or TRBD2 may fit D (6 bases each). Trimming removed 5 bases from V and 0 bases from J, with 14 bases in between. The CDR3 runs to 15 residues. Per the germline V gene, CDR1 is SNHLY and CDR2 is FYNNEI. CDR3: CASSKQGLSSYEQYF. The DNA of the CDR3 is TGTGCCAGCAGTAAACAGGGACTTAGCTCCTACGAGCAGTACTTC.

A word on this clone: This likely comes from a read error, as the CDR3 has no conserved phenylalanine or tryptophan at its end. This chain joins TRBV29-1 and TRBJ2-2; possibly TRBD2 for D (5 bases). V lost 7 bases and J 3 bases, leaving 15 bases between the germline ends. The germline gives CDR1 SQVTM, CDR2 ANQGSEA. CDR3 length: 14 amino acids. Here the CDR3 reads CSAGSMADTGELFS. CDR3 DNA sequence: TGCAGCGCGGGGTCAATGGCGGACACCGGGGAGCTGTTTTCT.

The chain is built from TRBV2 and TRBJ1-2; D uncertain. CDR3 length equals 12 residues. Germline V lookup: CDR1 SNHLY, CDR2 FYNNEI. V lost 8 bases and J lost 4, with 11 bases in between. The CDR3 DNA reads as TGTGCCAGCTGGGGAGGCGGCTATGGCTACACCTTC. It is translated as CASWGGGYGYTF.

A single count supports this clone. The CDR3 here is CASSLGTGSMNTEAFF. CDR3 nucleotides: TGTGCCAGCAGCTTAGGGACAGGGTCTATGAACACTGAAGCTTTCTTT. The rearrangement joins TRBV11-2 to TRBJ1-1; 8 positions agree with TRBD1. CDR3 length: 16 residues. The junction had 4 bases not matched to a gene; V was cut back by 1 base and J by 0 bases. Germline CDR1 SGHAT, CDR2 FQNNGV.

The chain carries TRBV2 and TRBJ1-1; weak D call: TRBD1 (6 bases). The V end was cut by 8 bases, the J end by 4 bases, with 11 bases between. The germline V gene encodes CDR1 SNHLY and CDR2 FYNNEI. CDR3 length equals 12 residues. CDR3 in amino acids: CASRGHPTEAFF. In DNA, the CDR3 is TGTGCCAGCCGGGGACACCCCACTGAAGCTTTCTTT.

J is TRBJ2-7 and V is TRBV11-2, with 7 bases that match TRBD2. J gave up 3 bases and V 1 base, and 9 bases lay outside the gene matches. The CDR3 spans 16 residues. The germline V gene has CDR1 SGHAT and CDR2 FQNNGV. Written as DNA, the CDR3 is TGTGCCAGCAGCTTAGGAGGCGGGAGAGCGATCTACGAGCAGTACTTC. Translation: CASSLGGGRAIYEQYF.

The CDR3, as DNA: TGTGCCAGCAGCTTAGGGGGTCGGAGCTACGAGCAGTACTTC. It encodes CASSLGGRSYEQYF. V and J are TRBV13 and TRBJ2-5; D remains unclear. The end of the DNA aligns better with TRBJ2-7, so the J call may be wrong. Germline assignment: CDR1 PRHDT and CDR2 FYEKMQ (reference sequence). This CDR3 is built from 14 residues.

The chain couples TRBV18 to TRBJ2-7, with D tentatively TRBD1 (5 bases). Germline-derived CDR1 and CDR2 are KGHSH and LQKENI. Trimming shortened V by 0 bases and J by 7 bases, and 10 bases separated the two germline ends. This CDR3 contains 13 residues. CDR3 nucleotide sequence: TGTGCCAGCTCACCACCTGGGGCTTGGGAGCAGTACTTC. This codes for CASSPPGAWEQYF.